Presented here are 18 T cell receptor beta chains from one specimen sequenced in a study of regulatory T cells in long-lasting Graves disease. The sample's time point: newly diagnosed GD, antithyroid drugs for less than 3 months. PBMC RNA served as the TCR library source. Arm-PCR of CDR3 regions and iRepertoire HTBI primers were used to build TCR beta libraries. TCRdb independently ran MiXCR on the multiplex PCR reads; one entry per CDR3 protein. The table shows approximately 540,000 distinct CDR3 sequences, with about 11% occurring only once. This sample also belongs to another study, concerning T cells in Graves' hyperthyroidism and ophthalmopathy.

Sequenced material: peripheral blood mononuclear cells (PBMCs), taken at new diagnosis, from a patient treated with antithyroid drugs. All receptors come from a woman in her 30s with Graves disease.

This clonotype was observed many times. J is TRBJ1-1 and V is TRBV5-5, with TRBD1 matching over 7 bases. CDR1 SGHKS and CDR2 YYEKEE come from the germline V gene (reference sequence). The CDR3 is made up of 14 amino acids. V shed 1 base, J shed 1 base, and the junction held 1 base outside the gene matches. CDR3 nucleotides: TGTGCCAGCAGCTTGTGGACAGGGAACACTGAAGCTTTCTTT. This sequence encodes CASSLWTGNTEAFF.

This clonotype appeared a few times. V usage is TRBV24-1 and J usage is TRBJ2-1, with 16 bases aligning to TRBD2. The CDR3 sequence is 17 residues long. The germline V gene has CDR1 KGHDR and CDR2 SFDVKD. V lost 4 bases, J lost 9 bases, and 8 bases stayed unmatched. The CDR3 here is CATSDPGTSGRAGEQFF. The CDR3 DNA follows: TGTGCCACCAGTGACCCGGGGACTAGCGGGAGGGCCGGTGAGCAGTTCTTC.

This clonotype was recorded many times. V and J are TRBV2 and TRBJ2-1; 9 bases line up with TRBD2. This CDR3 comprises 15 residues. Losses at the gene ends were 3 bases for V and 2 bases for J; bases not matched to a gene: 2. Per the germline V gene, CDR1 is SNHLY and CDR2 is FYNNEI. The CDR3 loop is CASSDSGSPYNEQFF. The CDR3 region has the DNA TGTGCCAGCAGTGATAGCGGGAGCCCCTACAATGAGCAGTTCTTC.

The chain recombines TRBV13 with TRBJ1-1; D perhaps matches TRBD1 (5 bases). The CDR3 is made up of 14 amino acids. Germline V gene sequence: CDR1 PRHDT, CDR2 FYEKMQ (reference sequence). The V end was cut by 3 bases, the J end by 3 bases, with 11 bases between. The chain's CDR3 is CASSFTGRDTEAFF. DNA for the CDR3: TGTGCCAGCAGCTTTACGGGACGGGACACTGAAGCTTTCTTT.

Of note for this clonotype: A read error is possible here, since a much larger clone lies one base away. The rearrangement links TRBV5-1 to TRBJ2-5; D perhaps matches TRBD2 (5 bases). V gave up 2 bases and J gave up 7 bases, with 18 bases separating them. The germline CDR1 and CDR2 sequences are SGHRS and YFSETQ. The CDR3 has 15 residues. This CDR3 reads CASSFVGAGEGTQYF. Written as DNA, the CDR3 is TGCGCCAGCAGCTTCGTGGGAGCTGGGGAAGGGACCCAGTACTTC.

In its sample, this clonotype was seen many times. The chain combines TRBV5-8 with TRBJ1-4; 10 positions agree with TRBD1. The V segment lost 3 bases and the J segment 7 bases; nucleotides outside the gene matches: 3. CDR1 and CDR2 from the germline V gene are SGHTS and YDEGEE. CDR3 length equals 14 residues. In nucleotides, the CDR3 is TGTGCCAGCAGCTCCGGGACAGGGGTTGAAAAACTGTTTTTT. It encodes CASSSGTGVEKLFF.

This clonotype was counted ten times or more. J is TRBJ1-1 and V is TRBV2; D not resolved. Trimming took 8 bases from V and 3 from J, leaving 7 bases between them. The CDR3 is 11 residues long. CDR1 and CDR2 (germline): SNHLY, FYNNEI. This chain's CDR3 is CASEGYTEAFF. The CDR3 bases are TGTGCCAGCGAAGGGTACACTGAAGCTTTCTTT.

There are many counts of this clonotype. The chain couples TRBV28 to TRBJ2-7; D is perhaps TRBD1 or TRBD2 (5 bases each). V was clipped by 3 bases and J by 6 bases, with 18 bases between them. The CDR3 has 15 amino acids. Per the germline V gene, CDR1 is MDHEN and CDR2 is SYDVKM. The CDR3 reads CASSFDRWGGREQYF. The CDR3 bases are TGTGCCAGCAGTTTTGACCGATGGGGCGGGCGCGAGCAGTACTTC. The full variable domain, with the rest looked up from reference TRBV28 and TRBJ2-7, is DVKVTQSSRYLVKRTGEKVFLECVQDMDHENMFWYRQDPGLGLRLIYFSYDVKMKEKGDIPEGYSVSREKKERFSLILESASTNQTSMYLCASSFDRWGGREQYFGPGTRLTVT.

This clonotype occurred many times. The J gene is TRBJ1-1, the V gene TRBV20-1; 7 nucleotides align to TRBD1. Looked up from germline, CDR1 is DFQATT and CDR2 is SNEGSKA (reference sequence). The CDR3 length is 15 residues. V gave up 4 bases and J gave up 3 bases; unmatched junction bases: 11. For the CDR3, the DNA is TGCAGTGCTACCCACCCGGGACAGTTCTACACTGAAGCTTTCTTT. Residues: CSATHPGQFYTEAFF.

The sample holds many counts of this clonotype. The rearrangement joins TRBV12-3 or TRBV12-4 to TRBJ1-3; D is unresolved. The CDR3 runs 13 residues. Trimming took off 5 bases at V and 4 bases at J, with 9 bases between the two ends. The CDR3 nucleotides read TGTGCCAGCAGTCCCGGACCGGGAAACACCATATATTTT. Translated: CASSPGPGNTIYF.

J is TRBJ2-7 and V is TRBV30; unclear D gene. Germline V gives CDR1 GTSNPN, CDR2 SVGIG (reference sequence). The CDR3 is 13 amino acids. V lost 7 bases, J lost 1 base, and 14 bases lay in between. CDR3 amino acids: CAFEMVISYEQYF. CDR3 in DNA: TGTGCCTTCGAAATGGTTATATCCTACGAGCAGTACTTC.

The V gene is TRBV4-2, the J gene TRBJ2-1; D possibly corresponds to TRBD2 (6 bases). The V end was cut by 4 bases, the J end by 0 bases, with 13 bases between. Germline V CDR1 and CDR2: LGHNA, YNFKEQ. CDR3 length: 16 residues. In nucleotides, the CDR3 is TGTGCCAGCAGCCTCTCCGGAGGGAACTCCTACAATGAGCAGTTCTTC. Protein: CASSLSGGNSYNEQFF.

There are many counts of this clonotype. This chain joins TRBV2 and TRBJ1-4; D possibly corresponds to TRBD1 (5 bases). The CDR3 is made up of 15 amino acids. The V gene lost 7 bases and the J gene lost 7 bases, with 19 bases spanning the gap. Germline loops: CDR1 SNHLY, CDR2 FYNNEI. DNA of the CDR3: TGTGCCAGCACTGAGAGTATAAGGGGTGGTGAAAAACTGTTTTTT. Its protein is CASTESIRGGEKLFF. Using reference TRBV2 and TRBJ1-4 for the parts outside the CDR3, the full variable domain is EPEVTQTPSHQVTQMGQEVILRCVPISNHLYFYWYRQILGQKVEFLVSFYNNEISEKSEIFDDQFSVERPDGSNFTLKIRSTKLEDSAMYFCASTESIRGGEKLFFGSGTQLSVL.

This clonotype was seen only a few times. The CDR3 here is CASSYISDRYQETQYF. In DNA form, the CDR3 reads TGTGCCAGCAGTTACATCAGCGACAGATACCAAGAGACCCAGTACTTC. J is TRBJ2-5 and V is TRBV6-2 or TRBV6-3; D might be TRBD1 (5 bases). The CDR3 is 16 amino acids. Trimming shortened V by 2 bases and J by 0 bases, and 13 bases separated the two germline ends. CDR1 is MNHEY, CDR2 SVGEGT, per germline.

This chain uses TRBV20-1 with TRBJ1-5, with TRBD1 matching 7 bases. The germline V gene encodes CDR1 DFQATT and CDR2 SNEGSKA (reference sequence). The CDR3 is 15 residues long. The J segment lost 5 bases and the V segment lost 1 base, leaving 8 bases of the junction unmatched. The CDR3 sequence is CSARVTGTDYQPQHF. The CDR3 DNA follows: TGCAGTGCTAGAGTGACCGGGACAGATTATCAGCCCCAGCATTTT.

This chain links TRBV3-1 with TRBJ1-3; no firm D call. Trimming removed 2 bases from V and 4 bases from J, with 15 bases in between. This CDR3 has 16 residues. The germline gives CDR1 LGHDT, CDR2 YNNKEL (reference sequence). The CDR3 nucleotides are TGTGCCAGCAGCCAACCATCGCCGGTTACGGGAAACACCATATATTTT. This translates into CASSQPSPVTGNTIYF.

This clonotype was detected only a few times. The chain uses TRBV19 and TRBJ2-2; possibly TRBD1 for D (6 bases). Deletions cut 6 bases from V and 3 bases from J, with 17 bases between. This CDR3 comprises 16 residues. Germline CDR1 and CDR2: LNHDA and SQIVND (reference sequence). The CDR3 region has the DNA TGTGCCAGTAGCATAAAGTGGGGGCGCGACACCGGGGAGCTGTTTTTT. This translates into CASSIKWGRDTGELFF.

V usage is TRBV11-1 and J usage is TRBJ2-3; 9 nucleotides line up with TRBD1. The CDR3 extends over 12 amino acids. V was pared by 10 bases and J by 6 bases, with 5 bases of the junction left unmatched. Germline loops: CDR1 SGHAT, CDR2 FQDESV (reference sequence). Here the CDR3 DNA reads TGTGCCACGGGACAGGGAGGGGATACGCAGTATTTT. It yields the protein CATGQGGDTQYF.